This TCR beta chain appears in the sequencing data of a study of blood T cell repertoires in COVID-19. Study-level background: COVID-19 samples from acute and convalescent phases originated in the United States, Italy and Spain.

This clone has just one count. Repertoires were generated with immunoSEQ multiplex PCR, while TCRdb's copy carries only in-frame clones and drops some. Of some 290,000 clones listed, 88% are singletons. This CDR3 region has 15 residues. V shed 4 bases and J shed 4 bases, with 16 bases lying between them. Germline lookup yields CDR1 GTSNPN and CDR2 SVGIG (reference sequence). This receptor was taken from a woman aged 25 to 39 with COVID-19, enrolled during active disease. V is TRBV30 and J is TRBJ2-2; possible D gene TRBD2, 7 bases. The source material was peripheral blood. Here the CDR3 DNA reads TGTGCCTGGAATGGCCAGGGGAGGGGCACCGGGGAGCTGTTTTTT. Its translation: CAWNGQGRGTGELFF.